These 24 T cell receptor beta chains were sequenced from one sample in a study of cytomegalovirus exposure and HLA in healthy donors. PCR amplification relied on 60 Vbeta primers (plus 13 Jbeta primers). Generated by immunoSEQ multiplex PCR, the TCRdb table keeps only in-frame clones and is missing some. The top ten hold under 2.5% of the sample, which has about 170,000 clones, roughly 79% seen once. Sequencing used PBMCs. All receptors derive from a woman in her twenties or thirties in good health and CMV-seropositive.

This chain links TRBV19 with TRBJ1-2; possibly TRBD1 for D (5 bases). The CDR3 has 15 residues. Trimming left V 4 bases short and J 7 bases short, with 19 bases between. CDR1 and CDR2 (germline): LNHDA, SQIVND (reference sequence). The CDR3 is CASSSGVRGERGYTF. In DNA, the CDR3 is TGTGCCAGTAGTAGCGGGGTTAGGGGTGAACGTGGCTACACCTTC.

J is TRBJ1-5 and V is TRBV10-3, with 7 bases fitting TRBD1. This CDR3 region has 13 residues. CDR1 and CDR2 (germline): ENHRY, SYGVKD. J gave up 4 bases and V 10 bases, and 7 bases lay outside the gene matches. The CDR3 nucleotides read TGTGCCAGCGGGGACAGCCAAAATCAGCCCCAGCATTTT. Protein: CASGDSQNQPQHF.

The table lists this clone with a few counts. V usage is TRBV19 and J usage is TRBJ2-5; possibly TRBD2 for D (6 bases). The CDR3 has 19 residues. Germline V gene data show CDR1 as LNHDA and CDR2 as SQIVND (reference sequence). Trimming shortened V by 0 bases and J by 5 bases, and 25 bases separated the two germline ends. CDR3 in DNA: TGTGCCAGTAGTATAGAGGTCTGGGCGGGGAGGCCCGAGGGGGAGACCCAGTACTTC. Protein sequence: CASSIEVWAGRPEGETQYF.

The chain joins TRBV7-9 to TRBJ1-1; 7 bases fit TRBD1. J was trimmed by 4 bases and V by 1 base; bases with no gene match: 9. CDR1 is SEHNR, CDR2 FQNEAQ, per germline (reference sequence). CDR3 length: 16 amino acids. CDR3 in DNA: TGTGCCAGCAGCTTAGGAGGAACAGGGGCAAGCACTGAAGCTTTCTTT. This translates into CASSLGGTGASTEAFF.

This chain uses TRBV5-1 with TRBJ1-1, with D tentatively TRBD1 (5 bases). Trimming stripped 6 bases from V and 2 bases from J, with 11 bases between. Germline V gene data show CDR1 as SGHRS and CDR2 as YFSETQ. The CDR3 loop spans 13 amino acids. The CDR3 is CASTPQGNTEAFF. CDR3 sequence (DNA): TGCGCCAGCACCCCCCAGGGAAACACTGAAGCTTTCTTT.

This clone was detected only once. The chain combines TRBV6-1 with TRBJ1-5; 9 bases match TRBD1. CDR1 MNHNS and CDR2 SASEGT come from the germline V gene. Losses at the gene ends were 2 bases for V and 2 bases for J; bases not matched to a gene: 4. The CDR3 loop spans 16 amino acids. The CDR3 coding sequence is TGTGCCAGCAGTGAACCACGGACAGGGGGCAATCAGCCCCAGCATTTT. This sequence encodes CASSEPRTGGNQPQHF.

The sample holds one count of this clone. The rearrangement uses TRBV5-1 and TRBJ2-1, with 11 bases aligning to TRBD2. Germline V gives CDR1 SGHRS, CDR2 YFSETQ. V dropped 0 bases and J dropped 5; count of bases not matched to a gene: 1. The CDR3 has 15 residues. CDR3 residues: CASSLVLAGDNEQFF. The CDR3 nucleotides read TGCGCCAGCAGCTTGGTACTAGCGGGGGACAATGAGCAGTTCTTC.

The genes are TRBV5-4 and TRBJ1-1; a possible D gene is TRBD1 (6 bases). Trimming removed 4 bases at V and 11 bases at J, with 18 bases between. CDR1 and CDR2 from the germline V gene are SGHNT and YYREEE (reference sequence). The CDR3 consists of 13 residues. This CDR3 is CASSRETGREAFF. In DNA form, the CDR3 reads TGTGCCAGCAGCAGGGAGACAGGCCGTGAGGCTTTCTTT.

The chain has TRBV7-6 and TRBJ1-1; 7 bases map to TRBD1. The CDR3 is 15 residues long. The V and J ends lost 3 bases and 1 base, in that order; junction bases with no gene match: 5. CDR1 SGHVS and CDR2 FNYEAQ come from the germline V gene. CDR3 loop: CASSFRTGENTEAFF. The CDR3, as DNA: TGTGCCAGCAGCTTTAGGACAGGTGAGAACACTGAAGCTTTCTTT.

The rearrangement links TRBV10-3 to TRBJ2-5, with 9 bases aligning to TRBD2. J lost 4 bases, V lost 6 bases, and 12 bases had no gene match. Germline CDR1 reads ENHRY; CDR2 reads SYGVKD. The CDR3 has 16 amino acids. DNA for the CDR3: TGTGCCATCAGGAAGGGTAGCGGGAGTGGAGGAGAGACCCAGTACTTC. Amino acid sequence: CAIRKGSGSGGETQYF.

This clone was observed a handful of times. The gene calls are TRBV5-6 and TRBJ1-5; D uncertain. CDR1 and CDR2 (germline): SGHDT, YYEEEE. CDR3 length equals 14 residues. V lost 2 bases and J 5 bases, leaving 11 bases between the germline ends. CDR3 DNA sequence: TGTGCCAGCAGCTTCGGGGAGGGCGATCAGCCCCAGCATTTT. Translating it yields CASSFGEGDQPQHF.

The V and J genes are TRBV9 and TRBJ1-3; TRBD1 matches at 7 bases. The CDR3 has 18 amino acids. Germline V gene sequence: CDR1 SGDLS, CDR2 YYNGEE. V was clipped by 4 bases and J by 0 bases; unmatched bases: 13. The CDR3 DNA sequence: TGTGCCAGCAGCCCGCTCGACAGGGTTTCGGTCTCTGGAAACACCATATATTTT. It yields the protein CASSPLDRVSVSGNTIYF.

The rearrangement joins TRBV6-5 to TRBJ2-7; D perhaps matches TRBD1 (6 bases). This CDR3 contains 15 residues. Looked up from germline, CDR1 is MNHEY and CDR2 is SVGAGI. V was pared by 5 bases and J by 0 bases, with 14 bases between. In nucleotides, the CDR3 is TGTGCCAGCAGTGCCGGGACACCTATCTCCTACGAGCAGTACTTC. Translated, it gives CASSAGTPISYEQYF.

This chain uses TRBV5-4 with TRBJ1-2; the match to TRBD1 covers 7 bases. This CDR3 comprises 15 residues. Germline CDR1 reads SGHNT; CDR2 reads YYREEE (reference sequence). J lost 7 bases, V lost 4 bases, and 13 bases had no gene match. CDR3 sequence reads: CASSPSDRQWGGYTF. The CDR3 DNA reads TGTGCCAGCAGCCCATCGGACAGGCAATGGGGTGGCTACACCTTC.

The chain is built from TRBV7-2 and TRBJ2-3, with D maybe TRBD1 (6 bases). Trimming took off 2 bases at V and 3 bases at J, with 12 bases between the two ends. This CDR3 spans 15 amino acids. The germline V gene encodes CDR1 SGHTA and CDR2 FQGNSA. The CDR3 DNA sequence: TGTGCCAGCAGCTTAAGGGGGACCGGGACAGATACGCAGTATTTT. Protein: CASSLRGTGTDTQYF.

The gene calls are TRBV27 and TRBJ1-1, with TRBD1 matching 9 bases. Trimming at V came to 4 bases and at J to 4 bases, leaving 10 bases not matched to a gene. The length of the CDR3 is 16 residues. CDR1 and CDR2 from the germline V gene are MNHEY and SMNVEV (reference sequence). CDR3 residues: CASSYITGTGTTEAFF. CDR3 nucleotide sequence: TGTGCCAGCAGTTACATTACCGGGACAGGGACCACTGAAGCTTTCTTT.

This rearrangement joins TRBV5-4 to TRBJ2-1; D is ambiguous. CDR3 length: 14 amino acids. Deletions cut 4 bases from V and 5 bases from J, with 13 bases between. Germline lookup yields CDR1 SGHNT and CDR2 YYREEE (reference sequence). Here the CDR3 DNA reads TGTGCCAGCAGCCCCAGCTGGGCCAACAATGAGCAGTTCTTC. Translating gives CASSPSWANNEQFF.

The rearrangement links TRBV10-3 to TRBJ2-7, with 11 bases fitting TRBD2. The CDR3 covers 18 residues. Germline CDR1 and CDR2: ENHRY and SYGVKD. With V trimmed by 10 bases and J by 0 bases, 17 bases remained unmatched. CDR3 sequence: CATRELAGESLSSYEQYF. CDR3 nucleotide sequence: TGTGCCACCAGAGAACTAGCGGGAGAGAGTTTAAGCTCCTACGAGCAGTACTTC.

V and J are TRBV27 and TRBJ1-5, with D unresolved. Trimming pared 6 bases from V and 1 base from J, leaving 7 bases between. The CDR3 sequence is 13 residues long. CDR1 is MNHEY, CDR2 SMNVEV, per germline (reference sequence). The chain's CDR3 is CASRHQSNQPQHF. CDR3 nucleotides: TGTGCCAGCAGACATCAAAGCAATCAGCCCCAGCATTTT.

This clone was counted only a few times. Different DNA sequences within this sample yield the same CDR3. CDR3 sequence reads: CASSLGQGTYEQYF. Here the CDR3 DNA reads TGTGCCAGCAGCTTGGGACAGGGGACCTACGAGCAGTACTTC. The V call is TRBV7-2, the J call TRBJ2-7; 10 bases are shared with TRBD1. CDR1 is SGHTA and CDR2 is FQGNSA in the germline V gene. V was clipped by 3 bases and J by 2 bases; unmatched bases: 1. The CDR3 is 14 residues long.

This chain connects TRBV11-3 to TRBJ1-5, with a weak D call TRBD1 (5 bases). The V end was cut by 1 base, the J end by 1 base, with 8 bases between. The CDR3 extends over 15 amino acids. CDR1 and CDR2 from the germline V gene are SGHNT and YENEEA. The chain's CDR3 is CASSLVGGSNQPQHF. The CDR3 coding sequence is TGTGCCAGCAGCTTAGTCGGGGGGAGCAATCAGCCCCAGCATTTT.

This chain uses TRBV7-2 with TRBJ2-7, with TRBD1 matching over 10 bases. From germline, CDR1 is SGHTA and CDR2 FQGNSA. With 4 bases clipped from V and 3 bases from J, the junction kept 9 bases outside the gene matches. CDR3 length: 16 residues. This CDR3 is CASSSTGTGDYYEQYF. The CDR3 DNA is TGTGCCAGCAGCTCAACCGGGACAGGGGATTACTACGAGCAGTACTTC.

J is TRBJ2-1 and V is TRBV5-1, with TRBD2 identical over 15 bases. Germline V gene lookup returns CDR1 SGHRS and CDR2 YFSETQ. Losses at the gene ends were 2 bases for V and 0 bases for J; bases not matched to a gene: 9. This CDR3 is 20 amino acids long. CDR3 in amino acids: CASSLNGLAGGPISYNEQFF. CDR3 in DNA: TGCGCCAGCAGCTTAAACGGACTAGCGGGAGGGCCAATCTCCTACAATGAGCAGTTCTTC.

This clone was observed a single time. The chain employs TRBV6-5 and TRBJ2-7; D gene uncertain. CDR1 is MNHEY, CDR2 SVGAGI, per germline. The CDR3 consists of 13 residues. Trimming pared 5 bases from V and 3 bases from J, leaving 11 bases between. CDR3 loop: CASSESQFYEQYF. DNA for the CDR3: TGTGCCAGCAGTGAAAGTCAGTTCTACGAGCAGTACTTC.